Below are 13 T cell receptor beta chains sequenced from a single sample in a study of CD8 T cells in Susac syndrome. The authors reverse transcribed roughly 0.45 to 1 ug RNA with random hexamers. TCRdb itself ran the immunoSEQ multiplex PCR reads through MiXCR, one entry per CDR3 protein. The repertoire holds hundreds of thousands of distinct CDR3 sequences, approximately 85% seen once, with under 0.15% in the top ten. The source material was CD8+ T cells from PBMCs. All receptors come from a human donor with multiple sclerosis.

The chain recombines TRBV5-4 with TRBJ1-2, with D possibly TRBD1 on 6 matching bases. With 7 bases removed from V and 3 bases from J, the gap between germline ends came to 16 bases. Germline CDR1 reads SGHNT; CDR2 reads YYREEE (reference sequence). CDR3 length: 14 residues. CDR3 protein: CASRGTGGHYGYTF. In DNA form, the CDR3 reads TGTGCCAGCCGGGGCACTGGGGGGCACTATGGCTACACCTTC.

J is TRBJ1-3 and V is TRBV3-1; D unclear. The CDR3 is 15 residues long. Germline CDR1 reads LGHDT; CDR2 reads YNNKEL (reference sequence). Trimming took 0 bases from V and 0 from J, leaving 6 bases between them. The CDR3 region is CASSQDPNSGNTIYF. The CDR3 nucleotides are TGTGCCAGCAGCCAAGATCCTAACTCTGGAAACACCATATATTTT.

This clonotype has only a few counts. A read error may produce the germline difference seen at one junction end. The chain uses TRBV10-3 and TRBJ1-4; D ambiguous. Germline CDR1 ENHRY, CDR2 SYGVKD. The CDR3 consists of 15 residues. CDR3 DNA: TGTGCCATCAGCCCCGAGGCGGCAGCTAATGAAAAACTTTTTTTT. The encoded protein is CAISPEAAANEKLFF.

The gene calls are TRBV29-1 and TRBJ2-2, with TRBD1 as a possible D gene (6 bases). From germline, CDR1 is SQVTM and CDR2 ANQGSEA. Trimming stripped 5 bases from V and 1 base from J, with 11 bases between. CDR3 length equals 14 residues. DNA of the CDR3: TGCAGCGTTTCAGGGGCGGAGAACACCGGGGAGCTGTTTTTT. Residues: CSVSGAENTGELFF.

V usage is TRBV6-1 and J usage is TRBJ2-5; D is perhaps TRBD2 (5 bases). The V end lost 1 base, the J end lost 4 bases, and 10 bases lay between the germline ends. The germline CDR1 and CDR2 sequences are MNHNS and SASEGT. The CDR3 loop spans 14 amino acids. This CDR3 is CASSEDGVPETQYF. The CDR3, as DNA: TGTGCCAGCAGTGAAGACGGGGTCCCAGAGACCCAGTACTTC.

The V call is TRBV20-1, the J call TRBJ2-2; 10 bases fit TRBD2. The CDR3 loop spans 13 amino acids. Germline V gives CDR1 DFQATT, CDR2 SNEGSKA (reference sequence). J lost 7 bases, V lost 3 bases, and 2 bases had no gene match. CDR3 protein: CSASPSGSGELFF. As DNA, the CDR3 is TGCAGTGCTAGTCCTAGCGGGAGCGGGGAGCTGTTTTTT.

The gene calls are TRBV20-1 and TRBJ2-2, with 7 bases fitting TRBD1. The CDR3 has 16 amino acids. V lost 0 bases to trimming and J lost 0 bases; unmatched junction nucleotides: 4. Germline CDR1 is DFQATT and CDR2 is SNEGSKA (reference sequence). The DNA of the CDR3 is TGCAGTGCTAGAGATGGGGACAGCACGAACACCGGGGAGCTGTTTTTT. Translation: CSARDGDSTNTGELFF.

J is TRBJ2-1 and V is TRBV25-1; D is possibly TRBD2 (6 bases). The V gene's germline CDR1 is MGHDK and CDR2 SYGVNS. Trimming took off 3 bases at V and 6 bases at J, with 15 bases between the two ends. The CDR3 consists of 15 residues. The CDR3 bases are TGTGCCAGCAGTGAGCCGGGGGAAGGAAGCAATGAGCAGTTCTTC. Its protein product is CASSEPGEGSNEQFF.

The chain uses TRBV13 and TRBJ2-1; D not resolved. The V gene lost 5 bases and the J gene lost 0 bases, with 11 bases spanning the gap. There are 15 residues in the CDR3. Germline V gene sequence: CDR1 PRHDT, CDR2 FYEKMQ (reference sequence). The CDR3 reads CASSTRRTSYNEQFF. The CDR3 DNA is TGTGCCAGCAGCACCCGAAGAACCTCCTACAATGAGCAGTTCTTC.

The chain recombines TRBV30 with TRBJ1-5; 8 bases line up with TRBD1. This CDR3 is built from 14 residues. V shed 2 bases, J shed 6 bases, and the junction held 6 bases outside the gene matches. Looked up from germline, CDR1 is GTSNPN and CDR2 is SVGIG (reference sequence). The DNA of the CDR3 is TGTGCCTGGAGTACAGGACAGGGAGGTCAGCCCCAGCATTTT. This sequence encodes CAWSTGQGGQPQHF.

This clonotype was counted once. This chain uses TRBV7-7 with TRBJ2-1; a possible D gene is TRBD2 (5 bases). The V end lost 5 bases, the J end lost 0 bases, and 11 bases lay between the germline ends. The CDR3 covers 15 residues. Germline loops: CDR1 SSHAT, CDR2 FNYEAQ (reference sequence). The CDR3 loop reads CASSAHRDSYNEQFF. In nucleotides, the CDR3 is TGTGCCAGCAGCGCCCACCGGGACTCCTACAATGAGCAGTTCTTC.

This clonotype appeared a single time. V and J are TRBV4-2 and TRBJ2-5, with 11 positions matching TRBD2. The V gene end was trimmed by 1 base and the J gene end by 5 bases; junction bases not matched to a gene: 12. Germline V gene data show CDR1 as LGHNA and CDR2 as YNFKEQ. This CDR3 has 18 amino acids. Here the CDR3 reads CASSQVVTSGSPGETQYF. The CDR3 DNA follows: TGTGCCAGCAGCCAAGTCGTTACTAGCGGGAGCCCGGGGGAGACCCAGTACTTC.

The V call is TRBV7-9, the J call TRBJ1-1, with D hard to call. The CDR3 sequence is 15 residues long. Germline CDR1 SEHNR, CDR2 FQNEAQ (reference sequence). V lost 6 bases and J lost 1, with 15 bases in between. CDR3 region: CASRRTGSENTEAFF. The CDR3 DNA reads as TGTGCCAGCAGGAGGACGGGATCCGAGAACACTGAAGCTTTCTTT.